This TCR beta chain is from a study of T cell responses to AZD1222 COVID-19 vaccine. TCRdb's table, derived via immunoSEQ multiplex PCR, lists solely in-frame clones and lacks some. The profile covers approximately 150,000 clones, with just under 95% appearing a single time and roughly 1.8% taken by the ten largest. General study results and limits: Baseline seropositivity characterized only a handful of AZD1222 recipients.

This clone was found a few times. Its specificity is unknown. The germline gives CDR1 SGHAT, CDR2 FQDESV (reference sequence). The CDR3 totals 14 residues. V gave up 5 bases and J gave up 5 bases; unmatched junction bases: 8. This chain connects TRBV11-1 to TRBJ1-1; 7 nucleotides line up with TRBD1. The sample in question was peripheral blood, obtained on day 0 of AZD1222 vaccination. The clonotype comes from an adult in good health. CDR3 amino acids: CASSPTTGLTEAFF. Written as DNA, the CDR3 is TGTGCCAGCAGCCCCACGACAGGGCTGACTGAAGCTTTCTTT. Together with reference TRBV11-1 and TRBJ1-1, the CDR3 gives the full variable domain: EAEVAQSPRYKITEKSQAVAFWCDPISGHATLYWYRQILGQGPELLVQFQDESVVDDSQLPKDRFSAERLKGVDSTLKIQPAELGDSAMYLCASSPTTGLTEAFFGQGTRLTVV.